These 10 T cell receptor beta chains came from one sample sequenced in a study of blood T cell repertoires in COVID-19. Method: immunoSEQ multiplex PCR; TCRdb's copy keeps in-frame clones and lacks some. The sample holds some 250,000 clones, 82% seen once. The sample was peripheral blood. The receptors here all came from a woman younger than 35 with acute or convalescent COVID-19.

The gene calls are TRBV5-8 and TRBJ1-4; possible D gene TRBD1, 5 bases. CDR3 length: 17 amino acids. The V end was cut by 2 bases, the J end by 2 bases, with 16 bases between. Germline V gene sequence: CDR1 SGHTS, CDR2 YDEGEE. CDR3 sequence (DNA): TGTGCCAGCAGCTTTTTTGGCGGGACCGGGACTAATGAAAAACTGTTTTTT. Encoded protein: CASSFFGGTGTNEKLFF.

The V and J genes are TRBV6-5 and TRBJ2-7, with 9 bases matching TRBD1. In germline, CDR1 is MNHEY, CDR2 SVGAGI. CDR3 length: 15 amino acids. V shed 0 bases, J shed 4 bases, and the junction held 4 bases outside the gene matches. As DNA, the CDR3 is TGTGCCAGCAGTTACTCGGCGGGACAGGGTTACGAGCAGTACTTC. Its translation: CASSYSAGQGYEQYF.

The chain links TRBV19 to TRBJ2-7, with 15 bases aligning to TRBD2. CDR1 and CDR2 (germline): LNHDA, SQIVND (reference sequence). Trimming cost V 3 bases and J 1 base; bases outside gene matches: 4. The CDR3 is 17 amino acids. The DNA of the CDR3 is TGTGCCAGTAGTATGGGACTAGCGGGAGGTCCATCCTACGAGCAGTACTTC. Protein: CASSMGLAGGPSYEQYF.

This chain links TRBV24-1 with TRBJ1-5, with D perhaps TRBD1 (6 bases). CDR3 size: 13 residues. The V and J ends lost 5 bases and 6 bases respectively, with 10 bases between them. The germline gives CDR1 KGHDR, CDR2 SFDVKD. The CDR3 protein is CATSGQGLQPQHF. The CDR3 coding sequence is TGTGCCACCAGTGGCCAGGGGCTTCAGCCCCAGCATTTT.

The genes are TRBV14 and TRBJ1-3; possible D gene TRBD1, 5 bases. The V gene lost 4 bases and the J gene lost 3 bases, with 13 bases spanning the gap. This CDR3 spans 15 amino acids. Germline assignment: CDR1 SGHDN and CDR2 FVKESK. CDR3 loop: CASSPGQGGGNTIYF. The CDR3 nucleotides read TGTGCCAGCAGCCCAGGCCAGGGAGGTGGAAACACCATATATTTT.

There are a few counts of this clone. V usage is TRBV19 and J usage is TRBJ1-2; D unclear. CDR1 and CDR2 (germline): LNHDA, SQIVND (reference sequence). Trimming pared 5 bases from V and 0 bases from J, leaving 4 bases between. This CDR3 spans 12 amino acids. Here the CDR3 DNA reads TGTGCCAGTAGTCAGACTAACTATGGCTACACCTTC. Translating gives CASSQTNYGYTF.

This clone was seen just once. The chain joins TRBV5-5 to TRBJ1-1; TRBD1 might be the D (5 bases). The germline V gene encodes CDR1 SGHKS and CDR2 YYEKEE (reference sequence). The germline V and J ends were trimmed by 0 bases and 6 bases, with 15 bases remaining between them. This CDR3 is built from 15 residues. The CDR3 is CASSLVQVGHPEAFF. CDR3 DNA: TGTGCCAGCAGCTTGGTACAGGTAGGTCATCCTGAAGCTTTCTTT.

The genes are TRBV12-3 or TRBV12-4 and TRBJ1-4; no firm D call. The CDR3 has 13 amino acids. V was pared by 6 bases and J by 2 bases, with 7 bases between. Here the CDR3 reads CASSERTNEKLFF. The CDR3 DNA is TGTGCCAGCAGCGAGAGGACTAATGAAAAACTGTTTTTT.

The rearrangement links TRBV11-2 to TRBJ1-1; maybe TRBD1 (5 bases). CDR3 length: 14 amino acids. V was shortened by 5 bases and J by 8 bases, with 18 bases between the two germline ends. Germline V gives CDR1 SGHAT, CDR2 FQNNGV. The chain's CDR3 is CASSRQMGGTEAFF. DNA for the CDR3: TGTGCCAGCAGCCGCCAGATGGGGGGAACCGAAGCTTTCTTT.

V gene TRBV27 combines with J gene TRBJ2-3; 10 nucleotides match TRBD1. The CDR3 has 15 residues. Germline lookup yields CDR1 MNHEY and CDR2 SMNVEV (reference sequence). Unmatched junction bases numbered 1, after V lost 3 bases and J lost 1 base. CDR3 DNA sequence: TGTGCCAGCAGTTTTGGGACAGGGGGCACAGATACGCAGTATTTT. Translation gives CASSFGTGGTDTQYF.